This T cell receptor beta chain originates from a study of blood T cells in healthy people across ages. General study points: Researchers deemed the diversity estimates from one million T cells underestimates.

Losses at the gene ends were 5 bases for V and 3 bases for J; bases not matched to a gene: 5. Germline V CDR1 and CDR2: SGHAT, FQNNGV. The CDR3 spans 16 residues. Concerning this clonotype: No antigen is known for it.

PCR was performed a second time for about 7 to 11 cycles using a sample-barcoded 5' primer and a J-beta primer mix. One entry per CDR3 protein, called by TCRdb with MiXCR from the 5' RACE reads. The repertoire consists of 500,000 to 650,000 distinct CDR3 sequences, with about 26% occurring once and the leading ten covering approximately 3.6%. The sample also formed part of further work on T cells of mothers and their children. That source adds: The entire RNA extract went into cDNA synthesis at 1.5 ug per 15 ul.

Source material: blood. This rearrangement joins TRBV11-2 to TRBJ2-3; 13 bases line up with TRBD2. This receptor was identified in a boy aged 2-15 years in good health. In DNA, the CDR3 is TGTGCCAGCAGCGGACTAGCGGGAGTAGGAACAGATACGCAGTATTTT. Protein: CASSGLAGVGTDTQYF.